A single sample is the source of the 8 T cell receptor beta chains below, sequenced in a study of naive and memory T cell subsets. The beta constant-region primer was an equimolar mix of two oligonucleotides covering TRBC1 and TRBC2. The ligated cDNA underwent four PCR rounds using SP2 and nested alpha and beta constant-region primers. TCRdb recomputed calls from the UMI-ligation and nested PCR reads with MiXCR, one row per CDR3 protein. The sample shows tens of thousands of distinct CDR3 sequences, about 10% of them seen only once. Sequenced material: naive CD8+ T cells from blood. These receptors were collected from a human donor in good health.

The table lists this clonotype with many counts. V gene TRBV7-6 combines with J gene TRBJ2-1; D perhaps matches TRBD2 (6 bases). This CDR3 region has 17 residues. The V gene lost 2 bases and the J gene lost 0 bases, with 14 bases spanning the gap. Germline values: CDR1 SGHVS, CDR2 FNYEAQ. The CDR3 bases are TGTGCCAGCAGCTTACCCCCTGCCGGGAGCTCCTACAATGAGCAGTTCTTC. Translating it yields CASSLPPAGSSYNEQFF. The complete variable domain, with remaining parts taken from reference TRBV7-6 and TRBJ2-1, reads GAGVSQSPRYKVTKRGQDVALRCDPISGHVSLYWYRQALGQGPEFLTYFNYEAQQDKSGLPNDRFSAERPEGSISTLTIQRTEQRDSAMYRCASSLPPAGSSYNEQFFGPGTRLTVL.

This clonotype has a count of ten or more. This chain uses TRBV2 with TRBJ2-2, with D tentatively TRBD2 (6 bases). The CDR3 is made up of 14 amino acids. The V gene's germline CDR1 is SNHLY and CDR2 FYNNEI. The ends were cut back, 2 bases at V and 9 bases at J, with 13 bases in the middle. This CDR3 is CASSELRLVRELFF. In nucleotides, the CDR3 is TGTGCCAGCAGTGAATTACGACTAGTCAGGGAGCTGTTTTTT.

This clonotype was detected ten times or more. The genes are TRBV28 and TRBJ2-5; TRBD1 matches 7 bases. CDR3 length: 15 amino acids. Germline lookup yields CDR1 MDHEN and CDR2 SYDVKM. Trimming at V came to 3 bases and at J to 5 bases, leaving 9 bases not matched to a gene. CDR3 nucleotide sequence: TGTGCCAGCAGTTTCGTAAAGGGGGCGGACGAGACCCAGTACTTC. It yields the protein CASSFVKGADETQYF.

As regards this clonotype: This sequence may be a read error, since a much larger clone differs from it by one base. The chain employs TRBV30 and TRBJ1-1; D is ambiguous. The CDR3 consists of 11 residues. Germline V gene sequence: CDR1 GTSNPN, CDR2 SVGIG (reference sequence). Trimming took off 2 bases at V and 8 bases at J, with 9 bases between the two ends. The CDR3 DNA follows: TGTGCCTGGAGTTGCCCGACCGAAGCTTTCTTT. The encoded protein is CAWSCPTEAFF.

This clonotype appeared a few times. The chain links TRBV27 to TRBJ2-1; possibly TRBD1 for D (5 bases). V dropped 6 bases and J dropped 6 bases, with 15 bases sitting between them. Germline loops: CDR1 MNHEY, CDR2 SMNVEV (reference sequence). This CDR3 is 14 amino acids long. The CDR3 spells CASSLGAKGNEQFF. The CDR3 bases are TGTGCCAGCAGCCTTGGGGCGAAGGGCAATGAGCAGTTCTTC.

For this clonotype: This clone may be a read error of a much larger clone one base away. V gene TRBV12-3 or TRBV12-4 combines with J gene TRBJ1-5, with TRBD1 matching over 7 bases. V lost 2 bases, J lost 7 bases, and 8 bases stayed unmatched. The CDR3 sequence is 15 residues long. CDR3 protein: CASSLTTGPRQPQHF. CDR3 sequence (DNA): TGTGCCAGCAGTTTAACGACAGGGCCACGGCAGCCCCAGCATTTT.

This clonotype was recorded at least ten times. Here the CDR3 DNA reads TGTGCCAGCAGTTACTTTCCCAACAGGGGGCCAGACTATGGCTACACCTTC. Translated, it gives CASSYFPNRGPDYGYTF. This rearrangement joins TRBV6-5 to TRBJ1-2, with 9 bases matching TRBD1. This CDR3 region has 17 residues. The junction had 9 bases not matched to a gene; V was cut back by 1 base and J by 3 bases. Germline V lookup: CDR1 MNHEY, CDR2 SVGAGI.

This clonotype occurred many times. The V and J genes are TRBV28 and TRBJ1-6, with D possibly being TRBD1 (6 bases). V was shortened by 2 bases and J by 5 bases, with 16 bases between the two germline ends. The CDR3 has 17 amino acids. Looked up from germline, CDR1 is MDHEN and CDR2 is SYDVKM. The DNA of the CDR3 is TGTGCCAGCAGTTTAGTTGACAGGTTAACCCATAATTCACCCCTCCACTTT. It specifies CASSLVDRLTHNSPLHF.